This TCR beta chain derives from a study of regulatory dendritic cells for organ transplantation. Across the whole study: Dendritic cell cultures received LPS on day 6. Study results and caveats: Alloreactive memory CD8+ T cell pools varied considerably between individuals.

Generated by immunoSEQ multiplex PCR, the TCRdb table keeps only in-frame clones and is missing some. This sample has approximately 10,000 clones, with under 70% found just once. Per the germline V gene, CDR1 is LNHNV and CDR2 is YYDKDF (reference sequence). The trim removed 0 bases at V and 2 bases at J, leaving 12 bases unmatched. This CDR3 region has 19 residues. A remark on this clone: The antigen remains unidentified.

Sorted subsets were CFSE-labeled and cultured roughly five days with allogeneic dendritic cells. Naive CD45RA+ and memory CD45RO+ CD4+ or CD8+ T cells were FACS-sorted. The TCR originated in a human donor in good health. Sequencing input: naive CD4+ T cells from blood cultured with dendritic cells. Specified subset: CD45RA+ naive T cells. The chain is built from TRBV15 and TRBJ2-3, with 9 bases aligning to TRBD2. The CDR3 is CATSRDAAGGPLHTDTQYF. CDR3 DNA sequence: TGTGCCACCAGCAGAGACGCCGCGGGGGGGCCCCTTCACACAGATACGCAGTATTTT.